This is a list of T cell receptor beta chains from one sample in a study of blood T cell repertoires in COVID-19. This table comes from immunoSEQ multiplex PCR, and its TCRdb copy is limited to in-frame clones, with some not included. Among about 150,000 clones listed, approximately 90% were seen once. Specimen: peripheral blood. The source is a woman aged 45-65 years with active or convalescent COVID-19. The CDR3 runs from the conserved cysteine through the conserved F or W. The D gene is left open where the match is weak. Some rows have no size entry. The others give once, few or many, or a class for an expanded clone.

>-|TRBJ2-1|TRBD2|TRBV5-1
TGCGCCAGCAGCTTGGGACTAGCTAACGATGAGCAGTTCTTC
CASSLGLANDEQFF
>-|TRBJ1-6|TRBD1|TRBV7-8
TGTGCCAGCAGCCAACACAGACAGGGGAATTCACCCCTCCACTTT
CASSQHRQGNSPLHF
>-|TRBJ1-2|TRBD1|TRBV6-2/TRBV6-3
TGTGCCAGCAGCTCACCGGGGGGACAGGGGACTACAACCCACTTCTATGGCTACACCTTC
CASSSPGGQGTTTHFYGYTF
>-|TRBJ1-2|-|TRBV5-1
TGCGCCAGCAGCTTTCCGGGGGGCGCCGGCTACACCTTC
CASSFPGGAGYTF
>-|TRBJ2-7|TRBD1|TRBV3-1/TRBV3-2
TGTGCCAGCAGCCAGGGACAGGGAGTATACGAGCAGTACTTC
CASSQGQGVYEQYF
>-|TRBJ1-2|TRBD1|TRBV24-1
TGTGCCACCAGTGATTTAATAGGGGACAGCACTTTGTATGGCTACACCTTC
CATSDLIGDSTLYGYTF
>-|TRBJ2-7|TRBD2|TRBV19
TGTGCCAGTAGTATAGGGACTAGCGGGAGCCACGAGCAGTACTTC
CASSIGTSGSHEQYF
>-|TRBJ2-3|-|TRBV30
TGTGCCTGGAGTGACGGTATGGCTGACACCTTCTCTAGCACAGATACGCAGTATTTT
CAWSDGMADTFSSTDTQYF
>-|TRBJ2-3|TRBD2|TRBV15
TGTGCCACGCAGACTAGCGGGGGGTTGGGCACGCAGTATTTT
CATQTSGGLGTQYF
>few|TRBJ1-1|TRBD1|TRBV2
TGTGCCAGCAGTACAGGGGTATGGACTGAAGCTTTCTTT
CASSTGVWTEAFF
>-|TRBJ2-1|TRBD2|TRBV18
TGTGCCAGCTCACCACCGGGACTAGCGGGGGGGCCGGTTGAGCAGTTCTTC
CASSPPGLAGGPVEQFF
>-|TRBJ2-5|-|TRBV6-5
TGTGCCAGCAGCTACCTTGGGGGGGGGCTGGGGACCCAGTACTTC
CASSYLGGGLGTQYF
>-|TRBJ2-3|TRBD2|TRBV6-2/TRBV6-3
TGTGCCAGCAGTTACCCTTTCTCCGCGGGAGGGGTGGATACGCAGTATTTT
CASSYPFSAGGVDTQYF
>-|TRBJ2-7|TRBD2|TRBV4-3
TGCGCCAGCAGCCAGCAAACTAGCGGGGGCTCCTACGAGCAGTACTTC
CASSQQTSGGSYEQYF
>-|TRBJ1-1|-|TRBV7-3
TGTGCCAGCACCAGTACCCAGGGGAACACTGAAGCTTTCTTT
CASTSTQGNTEAFF
>-|TRBJ2-7|TRBD2|TRBV7-6
TGTGCCAGCAGCTTAGAGGCTAGCGGGTGGGTTAACGAGCAGTACTTC
CASSLEASGWVNEQYF
>-|TRBJ1-4|-|TRBV6-2/TRBV6-3
TGTGCCAGCAGTTACTCGCTAAGGACGGGAGCAACTAATGAAAAACTGTTTTTT
CASSYSLRTGATNEKLFF
>-|TRBJ2-1|-|TRBV19
TGTGCCAGTAGTATAGCGGGCCCGGGAAACAATGAGCAGTTCTTC
CASSIAGPGNNEQFF
>-|TRBJ2-2|TRBD2|TRBV2
TGTGCCAGCAGTGAAGCGGTTAGCGGGAGTGGGGCCGGGGAGCTGTTTTTT
CASSEAVSGSGAGELFF
>-|TRBJ2-5|-|TRBV4-2
TGTGCCAGCAGCCCCGTGGCGGGTGACCAAGAGACCCAGTACTTC
CASSPVAGDQETQYF
>-|TRBJ2-2|-|TRBV7-9
TGTGCCAGCAGCTTGTTAGCTCGGGAGCTGTTTTTT
CASSLLARELFF
>-|TRBJ2-2|-|TRBV6-5
TGTGCCAGCAGCCGCTGGAGGGATTTGGGCGGGGAGCTGTTTTTT
CASSRWRDLGGELFF
>-|TRBJ1-1|-|TRBV7-2
TGTGCCAGCAGCTCCTACTCGGGCCCTTCAGGGGCTTTCTTT
CASSSYSGPSGAFF
>once|TRBJ2-1|-|TRBV6-1
TGTGCCAGCAGTGAAGCAGGGACACCCACACTCTACAATGAGCAGTTCTTC
CASSEAGTPTLYNEQFF
>-|TRBJ2-7|-|TRBV10-1
TGCGCCAGCAGTGAGTCGAGCCTGGAGGGAGAAGCTGACGAGCAGTACTTC
CASSESSLEGEADEQYF
>once|TRBJ1-2|-|TRBV27
TGTGCCAGCAGTTTAAAAACGGGGGGGAGTTCGGTCTATGGCTACACCTTC
CASSLKTGGSSVYGYTF
>-|TRBJ1-3|-|TRBV19
TGTGCCAGTAGTATACTACGGGGAAAAGGCTCTGGAAACACCATATATTTT
CASSILRGKGSGNTIYF
>-|TRBJ1-1|-|TRBV10-3
TGTGCCATCAGTCCCCAGGGCGGGAACACTGAAGCTTTCTTT
CAISPQGGNTEAFF
>-|TRBJ1-3|-|TRBV24-1
TGTGCCACCAGTGATTCAGGGGCTGGAAACACCATATATTTT
CATSDSGAGNTIYF
>-|TRBJ2-5|TRBD2|TRBV5-4
TGTGCCAGCAGCTCCTTCGCAGGCGGGAGATCTCAAGAGACCCAGTACTTC
CASSSFAGGRSQETQYF
>-|TRBJ1-1|-|TRBV7-2
TGTGCCAGCAGCCCTAGAGTGGGTTTAAGGAACACTGAAGCTTTCTTT
CASSPRVGLRNTEAFF
>-|TRBJ1-1|TRBD1|TRBV28
TGTGCCAGCAGCTTGACAGGGCAACCGAAGACTGAAGCTTTCTTT
CASSLTGQPKTEAFF
>-|TRBJ2-2|-|TRBV7-2
TGTGCCAGCAGCTTAGTAGCTTCTCCCTCGGGGGAGCTGTTTTTT
CASSLVASPSGELFF
>-|TRBJ2-2|-|TRBV2
TGTGCCAGCAGTGAGGGCAGGGAAAGCGAGCTGTTTTTT
CASSEGRESELFF
>-|TRBJ2-7|-|TRBV6-5
TGTGCCAGCAGGGAGGGTCGGGTCTACGAGCAGTACTTC
CASREGRVYEQYF
>once|TRBJ2-5|-|TRBV30
TGTGCCTGGAGTGTATCCCAGGGGACCCAGTACTTC
CAWSVSQGTQYF
>-|TRBJ2-3|TRBD2|TRBV27
TGTGCCAGTTCTAGCGGGGGGGCCCCAGATACGCAGTATTTT
CASSSGGAPDTQYF
>-|TRBJ2-1|TRBD2|TRBV27
TGTGCCAGCAGCCGACTAGCGGGGAACTACAATGAGCAGTTCTTC
CASSRLAGNYNEQFF
>-|TRBJ2-1|TRBD2|TRBV6-5
TGTGCCAGCAGCAGCAGGGGACTAGCGGGAGGTGAGCAGTTCTTC
CASSSRGLAGGEQFF
>once|TRBJ2-3|TRBD2|TRBV6-2/TRBV6-3
TGTGCCAGCAGTTACTCTTATGGCGGGGGGGCCCCGGATACGCAGTATTTT
CASSYSYGGGAPDTQYF
>-|TRBJ1-1|TRBD1|TRBV7-9
TGTGCCAGCAGCTTAGCAGGGGGCGCGGCTGAAGCTTTCTTT
CASSLAGGAAEAFF
>-|TRBJ2-7|TRBD2|TRBV30
TGTGCCTCCCCACGGGGGGGTATCGCCTACGAGCAGTACTTC
CASPRGGIAYEQYF
>-|TRBJ1-2|-|TRBV6-1
TGTGCCAGCAGTGAAGCCCCGGGGGCGGGGGGGAATGGCTACACCTTC
CASSEAPGAGGNGYTF
>-|TRBJ1-1|-|TRBV6-4
TGTGCCAGCAGTCCCAGGGTCGGCACTGAAGCTTTCTTT
CASSPRVGTEAFF
>-|TRBJ1-2|TRBD1|TRBV7-8
TGTGCCAGCAGCCCGGGAGGGACAGGGGGGAATGGCTACACCTTC
CASSPGGTGGNGYTF
>-|TRBJ1-6|-|TRBV27
TGTGCCAGCAGTTTGGGTCGGGGGTCACCCCTCCACTTT
CASSLGRGSPLHF
>-|TRBJ2-3|TRBD1|TRBV16
TGTGCCAGCAGCCCCCAAGGGACAGTCATCACAGATACGCAGTATTTT
CASSPQGTVITDTQYF